This T cell receptor (beta chain) is from a study of blood T cell repertoires in COVID-19. This clone was counted only a few times. Source study methods: Reference gene primer amplification yielded estimated nucleated cell counts. Method: immunoSEQ multiplex PCR; TCRdb's copy keeps in-frame clones and lacks some. Clonal size and the V and J genes are those of that table, whereas D and trimming came from the DNA. Of around 400,000 clones in the sample, around 87% were seen once. Seattle participants joined during active infection and were tracked over time. The CDR3 extends over 15 amino acids. Germline V CDR1 and CDR2: MDHEN, SYDVKM. V shed 5 bases, J shed 1 base, and the junction held 6 bases outside the gene matches.

This chain connects TRBV28 to TRBJ2-3; TRBD1 matches 7 bases. What was sequenced was peripheral blood. The receptor's source is a woman in her 30s with COVID-19, enrolled during active disease. As DNA, the CDR3 is TGTGCCAGCAGTCCGCTAGGACAGGGCACAGATACGCAGTATTTT. Residues: CASSPLGQGTDTQYF.